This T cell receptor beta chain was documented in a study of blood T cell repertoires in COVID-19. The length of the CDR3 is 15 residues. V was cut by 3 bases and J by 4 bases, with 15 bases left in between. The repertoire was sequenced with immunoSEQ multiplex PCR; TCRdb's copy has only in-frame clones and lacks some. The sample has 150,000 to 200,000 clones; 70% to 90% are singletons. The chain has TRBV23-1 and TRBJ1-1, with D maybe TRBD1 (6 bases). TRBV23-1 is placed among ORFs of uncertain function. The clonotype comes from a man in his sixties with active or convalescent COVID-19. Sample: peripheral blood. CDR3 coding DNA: TGCGCCAGCAGTCACCCGAACAGGGAGTTCACTGAAGCTTTCTTT. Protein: CASSHPNREFTEAFF.